The 20 T cell receptor beta chains in this list originate from one sample, sequenced in a study of cytomegalovirus exposure and HLA in healthy donors. The PCR ran on 60 Vbeta and 13 Jbeta primers. The table came from immunoSEQ multiplex PCR; TCRdb's copy has only in-frame clones and leaves some out. Here the sample spans 200,000 to 250,000 clones, 65% to 85% being singletons. Sequencing was carried out using PBMCs. The receptors originated from a boy aged 2 to 9 in good health and CMV-seronegative.

This chain joins TRBV27 and TRBJ1-1; D is possibly TRBD1 (6 bases). The CDR3 has 13 amino acids. The V end was cut by 6 bases, the J end by 2 bases, with 10 bases between. Germline V gene lookup returns CDR1 MNHEY and CDR2 SMNVEV (reference sequence). CDR3 protein: CASSQGFNTEAFF. The CDR3 coding sequence is TGTGCCAGCAGCCAGGGGTTTAACACTGAAGCTTTCTTT.

V is TRBV29-1 and J is TRBJ2-4; 7 bases are shared with TRBD2. The CDR3 runs 13 residues. Trimming took 4 bases from V and 3 from J; bases not matched to a gene: 3. The germline CDR1 and CDR2 sequences are SQVTM and ANQGSEA. The CDR3 DNA reads TGCAGCGTTGCGGGGGGAGGCAAAAACATTCAGTACTTC. Protein: CSVAGGGKNIQYF.

The chain is built from TRBV9 and TRBJ1-2; 8 positions agree with TRBD1. CDR3 length: 16 amino acids. Trimming at V came to 3 bases and at J to 5 bases, leaving 12 bases not matched to a gene. Germline CDR1 SGDLS, CDR2 YYNGEE. The CDR3 loop is CASSGSRQGFSYGYTF. The CDR3 DNA is TGTGCCAGCAGCGGTTCCAGACAGGGGTTTTCTTATGGCTACACCTTC.

This clone appeared a single time. V gene TRBV14 combines with J gene TRBJ2-1; unclear D gene. Trimming shortened V by 4 bases and J by 2 bases, and 9 bases separated the two germline ends. Germline CDR1 is SGHDN and CDR2 is FVKESK. The CDR3 is 14 residues long. The CDR3 is CASSPHRTYNEQFF. In nucleotides, the CDR3 is TGTGCCAGCAGCCCCCACAGAACCTACAATGAGCAGTTCTTC.

The chain uses TRBV27 and TRBJ2-3, with TRBD2 identical over 14 bases. This CDR3 has 16 residues. In germline, CDR1 is MNHEY, CDR2 SMNVEV (reference sequence). After removal of 6 bases from V and 4 bases from J, the junction contained 6 bases not matched to a gene. The CDR3 spells CASSSGTSGSSDTQYF. CDR3 in DNA: TGTGCCAGCAGCTCGGGGACTAGCGGGAGTTCAGATACGCAGTATTTT.

The V and J genes are TRBV5-1 and TRBJ1-2; TRBD1 is a possible D gene (5 bases). Trimming cost V 4 bases and J 4 bases, with 14 bases left between them. The CDR3 runs to 14 residues. The germline V gene has CDR1 SGHRS and CDR2 YFSETQ. This chain's CDR3 is CASSAARESYGYTF. CDR3 sequence (DNA): TGCGCCAGCAGCGCAGCCAGGGAATCCTATGGCTACACCTTC. The whole variable domain, remainder taken from reference TRBV5-1 and TRBJ1-2, is KAGVTQTPRYLIKTRGQQVTLSCSPISGHRSVSWYQQTPGQGLQFLFEYFSETQRNKGNFPGRFSGRQFSNSRSEMNVSTLELGDSALYLCASSAARESYGYTFGSGTRLTVV.

V gene TRBV9 combines with J gene TRBJ1-4, with 8 bases identical to TRBD1. With V trimmed by 4 bases and J by 7 bases, 6 bases remained unmatched. The germline V gene has CDR1 SGDLS and CDR2 YYNGEE. This CDR3 is built from 14 residues. CDR3 sequence (DNA): TGTGCCAGCAGCCCCCAAACAGGGGGTGAAAAACTGTTTTTT. This codes for CASSPQTGGEKLFF.

This clone was detected only once. The chain carries TRBV7-2 and TRBJ2-2; the D gene is possibly TRBD2 (7 bases). Trimming took 4 bases from V and 4 from J, leaving 16 bases between them. Germline V CDR1 and CDR2: SGHTA, FQGNSA. The CDR3 covers 16 residues. Here the CDR3 reads CASSWGGALGTGELFF. The CDR3, as DNA: TGTGCCAGCAGCTGGGGGGGGGCCCTCGGCACCGGGGAGCTGTTTTTT. Looking up the rest from reference TRBV7-2 and TRBJ2-2 gives the full variable domain: GAGVSQSPSNKVTEKGKDVELRCDPISGHTALYWYRQSLGQGLEFLIYFQGNSAPDKSGLPSDRFSAERTGGSVSTLTIQRTQQEDSAVYLCASSWGGALGTGELFFGEGSRLTVL.

This chain connects TRBV2 to TRBJ2-7; 9 positions match TRBD1. The CDR3 loop spans 15 amino acids. With V trimmed by 8 bases and J by 1 base, 9 bases remained unmatched. The germline CDR1 and CDR2 sequences are SNHLY and FYNNEI. CDR3 in DNA: TGTGCCAGCTGCGCCGGGACAGGGAGATCCTACGAGCAGTACTTC. It specifies CASCAGTGRSYEQYF.

This chain joins TRBV7-9 and TRBJ2-1; D is unclear. With 1 base removed from V and 9 bases from J, the gap between germline ends came to 13 bases. The CDR3 runs 14 residues. Germline V CDR1 and CDR2: SEHNR, FQNEAQ (reference sequence). In nucleotides, the CDR3 is TGTGCCAGCAGCTTAGTAGTTCCCGAGAGTGAGCAGTTCTTC. The encoded protein is CASSLVVPESEQFF.

The genes are TRBV6-6 and TRBJ1-2; D not certain. This CDR3 is 13 amino acids long. The germline V gene has CDR1 MNHNY and CDR2 SVGAGI (reference sequence). V was cut by 0 bases and J by 5 bases, with 7 bases left in between. The chain's CDR3 is CASSYSSAYGYTF. CDR3 nucleotides: TGTGCCAGCAGTTACTCAAGCGCGTATGGCTACACCTTC.

V usage is TRBV13 and J usage is TRBJ2-1; 11 positions match TRBD2. The CDR3 has 16 residues. V lost 5 bases, J lost 2 bases, and 5 bases stayed unmatched. CDR1 and CDR2 from the germline V gene are PRHDT and FYEKMQ (reference sequence). The CDR3 sequence is CASSPKLAGAYNEQFF. DNA of the CDR3: TGTGCCAGCAGCCCCAAACTAGCGGGGGCCTACAATGAGCAGTTCTTC.

The rearrangement joins TRBV5-6 to TRBJ2-2; TRBD1 matches at 10 bases. The CDR3 is made up of 16 amino acids. With V trimmed by 4 bases and J by 7 bases, 10 bases remained unmatched. Germline CDR1 is SGHDT and CDR2 is YYEEEE. The CDR3 DNA reads as TGTGCCAGCAGCCCCGCTGGACAGGGGGGTTTCGGGGAGCTGTTTTTT. Translating it yields CASSPAGQGGFGELFF.

The chain employs TRBV13 and TRBJ2-1, with TRBD1 identical over 10 bases. The CDR3 runs to 16 residues. V lost 5 bases to trimming and J lost 1 base; unmatched junction nucleotides: 5. The germline V gene encodes CDR1 PRHDT and CDR2 FYEKMQ (reference sequence). The CDR3 coding sequence is TGTGCCAGCAGCGGAAGGGACAGGGGTTCCTACAATGAGCAGTTCTTC. This gives the protein CASSGRDRGSYNEQFF.

This sequence joins TRBV20-1 and TRBJ1-2; weak D call: TRBD1 (5 bases). The V end was cut by 3 bases, the J end by 8 bases, with 10 bases between. The germline gives CDR1 DFQATT, CDR2 SNEGSKA (reference sequence). The CDR3 runs to 11 residues. CDR3 region: CSASERGGYTF. In nucleotides, the CDR3 is TGCAGTGCTAGTGAGCGGGGGGGCTACACCTTC.

J is TRBJ2-1 and V is TRBV6-6, with D perhaps TRBD1 (5 bases). V was trimmed by 2 bases and J by 8 bases, leaving 13 bases between them. The CDR3 extends over 14 amino acids. CDR1 and CDR2 from the germline V gene are MNHNY and SVGAGI (reference sequence). The CDR3 bases are TGTGCCAGCAGTTACGGGTCAGGGAACGATGAGCAGTTCTTC. This gives the protein CASSYGSGNDEQFF.

This clone was recorded once. The V gene is TRBV11-1, the J gene TRBJ2-7; 7 nucleotides agree with TRBD2. This CDR3 is built from 14 residues. Germline V CDR1 and CDR2: SGHAT, FQDESV (reference sequence). V was pared by 1 base and J by 2 bases, with 2 bases of the junction left unmatched. DNA for the CDR3: TGTGCCAGCAGCTTAGGAGGACTAGCCTACGAGCAGTACTTC. As protein: CASSLGGLAYEQYF.

V gene TRBV7-3 combines with J gene TRBJ2-1; D possibly corresponds to TRBD2 (5 bases). Germline V gives CDR1 SGHTA, CDR2 FQGTGA. The CDR3 has 13 amino acids. V lost 4 bases and J 11 bases, leaving 15 bases between the germline ends. The DNA for the CDR3 is TGTGCCAGCAGCTCAAGCCCCCCTAGCAAGCAGTTCTTC. Translated, it gives CASSSSPPSKQFF.

This clone was recorded a few times. The chain employs TRBV6-1 and TRBJ2-7; TRBD2 aligns across 8 bases. With 6 bases clipped from V and 2 bases from J, the junction kept 6 bases outside the gene matches. This CDR3 comprises 14 residues. The V gene's germline CDR1 is MNHNS and CDR2 SASEGT. In nucleotides, the CDR3 is TGTGCCAGCAGACCACAGGGACTAGCCTACGAGCAGTACTTC. Translating gives CASRPQGLAYEQYF.

The chain has TRBV2 and TRBJ2-4; D is perhaps TRBD1 (6 bases). Germline V gives CDR1 SNHLY, CDR2 FYNNEI. The V end lost 2 bases, the J end lost 0 bases, and 17 bases lay between the germline ends. The CDR3 covers 18 residues. In DNA form, the CDR3 reads TGTGCCAGCAGTGAAAGGCTCGGGGCAGGGGTAGCCAAAAACATTCAGTACTTC. Protein product: CASSERLGAGVAKNIQYF.